The 24 T cell receptor beta chains below come from one sample, sequenced in a study of cytomegalovirus exposure and HLA in healthy donors. The PCR made use of 60 Vbeta and 13 Jbeta primers. Generated by immunoSEQ multiplex PCR, the TCRdb table keeps only in-frame clones and is missing some. The sample gives 100,000 to 150,000 clones, over 70% of which show up once; 3% to 4% is in the top ten. Sequencing input: PBMCs. These receptors were taken from a woman between 50 and 59 years old in good health and CMV-seronegative.

The chain has TRBV2 and TRBJ2-7; D is perhaps TRBD1 (5 bases). Germline values: CDR1 SNHLY, CDR2 FYNNEI. The CDR3 contains 12 residues. The ends were cut back, 6 bases at V and 3 bases at J, with 9 bases in the middle. The CDR3 DNA reads TGTGCCAGCAGCTCCGACAGCTACGAGCAGTACTTC. As protein: CASSSDSYEQYF.

The rearrangement links TRBV15 to TRBJ1-4; no definite D call. V lost 0 bases and J 8 bases, leaving 10 bases between the germline ends. This CDR3 region has 14 residues. Per the germline V gene, CDR1 is LNHNV and CDR2 is YYDKDF (reference sequence). In DNA, the CDR3 is TGTGCCACCAGCAGAGAAGACACCTACGAAAAACTGTTTTTT. It encodes CATSREDTYEKLFF.

V and J are TRBV13 and TRBJ2-7, with 8 nucleotides matching TRBD2. The V segment lost 0 bases and the J segment 3 bases; nucleotides outside the gene matches: 10. Germline V gives CDR1 PRHDT, CDR2 FYEKMQ (reference sequence). The CDR3 totals 17 residues. This CDR3 is CASSLGSVAGLVYEQYF. In nucleotides, the CDR3 is TGTGCCAGCAGCTTAGGATCCGTAGCGGGACTGGTCTACGAGCAGTACTTC.

The gene calls are TRBV2 and TRBJ2-5; 9 bases align to TRBD1. J was trimmed by 13 bases and V by 6 bases; bases with no gene match: 15. Germline assignment: CDR1 SNHLY and CDR2 FYNNEI. This CDR3 comprises 14 residues. The CDR3 DNA reads as TGTGCCAGCAGCCTCTCGGACAGGGGAAGGTTCCGGTACTTC. Translation gives CASSLSDRGRFRYF.

The genes are TRBV28 and TRBJ2-7, with 7 positions matching TRBD1. This CDR3 is built from 15 residues. V lost 4 bases and J lost 7; bases outside the gene matches: 13. The germline CDR1 and CDR2 sequences are MDHEN and SYDVKM. The CDR3 bases are TGTGCCAGCAGTTCGACAGGGAACACCCCCGTTGAGCAGTACTTC. Protein product: CASSSTGNTPVEQYF.

As to this clone: A read error may produce the germline difference seen at one junction end. The CDR3 loop is CASSPTLANEQFF. CDR3 nucleotides: TGTGCTAGCAGCCCGACTCTAGCCAATGAGCAGTTCTTC. This chain links TRBV7-7 with TRBJ2-1; a weak D match, TRBD2 (5 bases). Germline values: CDR1 SSHAT, CDR2 FNYEAQ (reference sequence). CDR3 size: 13 residues.

This clone has just a few counts. This chain joins TRBV19 and TRBJ2-1, with TRBD2 matching over 7 bases. The CDR3 contains 15 residues. Per germline, CDR1 LNHDA and CDR2 SQIVND (reference sequence). V shed 1 base, J shed 4 bases, and the junction held 4 bases outside the gene matches. The CDR3 region has the DNA TGTGCCAGTAGTATAGGGGCTAGCGGATACAATGAGCAGTTCTTC. As protein: CASSIGASGYNEQFF.

The V gene is TRBV7-9, the J gene TRBJ2-1, with 11 bases that match TRBD2. The CDR3 length is 18 residues. The junction had 11 bases not matched to a gene; V was cut back by 1 base and J by 6 bases. The germline gives CDR1 SEHNR, CDR2 FQNEAQ (reference sequence). CDR3 protein: CASSLVGKGLAARNEQFF. The CDR3 nucleotides read TGTGCCAGCAGCTTAGTGGGCAAGGGACTAGCGGCTCGCAATGAGCAGTTCTTC.

The rearrangement links TRBV7-9 to TRBJ1-1, with 7 bases identical to TRBD1. Trimming removed 4 bases from V and 6 bases from J; junction bases left unmatched: 17. This CDR3 is 17 amino acids long. Germline CDR1 and CDR2: SEHNR and FQNEAQ (reference sequence). CDR3 DNA: TGTGCCAGCAGCTCTACAAATACCCAAGGGGGCAGAGCTGAAGCTTTCTTT. Translating gives CASSSTNTQGGRAEAFF.

This rearrangement joins TRBV19 to TRBJ2-1, with D possibly TRBD2 on 6 matching bases. Germline CDR1 and CDR2: LNHDA and SQIVND (reference sequence). Trimming removed 6 bases from V and 4 bases from J, with 10 bases in between. The CDR3 runs to 13 residues. The CDR3, as DNA: TGTGCCAGTAGCGGGAGTCCGTACAATGAGCAGTTCTTC. Translation: CASSGSPYNEQFF.

A single count supports this clone. The chain links TRBV4-3 to TRBJ2-1; 8 bases line up with TRBD2. CDR1 and CDR2 (germline): LGHNA, YSLEER. The CDR3 loop spans 17 amino acids. The V segment lost 3 bases and the J segment 7 bases; nucleotides outside the gene matches: 14. The DNA for the CDR3 is TGCGCCAGCAGCCAGCCGGGGGGGCCCCGACTCTGGAATGAGCAGTTCTTC. The encoded protein is CASSQPGGPRLWNEQFF.

V and J are TRBV21-1 and TRBJ2-5; the DNA was not used to check the table's D call, TRBD2. The DNA matches TRBJ2-7 better at its end, which makes the J call doubtful. TRBV21-1 corresponds to a pseudogene. The CDR3 spans 15 residues. CDR3: CASSKALREGYEQYF. The CDR3 nucleotides read TGTGCCAGCAGCAAAGCGCTACGGGAGGGATACGAGCAGTACTTC.

The rearrangement joins TRBV6-6 to TRBJ2-1; TRBD2 matches 9 bases. The CDR3 totals 15 residues. Germline loops: CDR1 MNHNY, CDR2 SVGAGI (reference sequence). After removal of 5 bases from V and 4 bases from J, the junction contained 6 bases not matched to a gene. DNA for the CDR3: TGTGCCAGCAGTCTCGGGACTAGCAGATACAATGAGCAGTTCTTC. This codes for CASSLGTSRYNEQFF.

As for this clone: The same CDR3 arises from other DNA sequences in this sample as well. V usage is TRBV6-7 and J usage is TRBJ2-1; D may be TRBD1 (6 bases). TRBV6-7 carries the ORF label, with uncertain function. The CDR3 runs to 17 residues. V lost 1 base and J lost 7, with 20 bases in between. This CDR3 reads CASSYFKDGPGVNEQFF. The CDR3 region has the DNA TGTGCCAGCAGTTACTTTAAGGACGGACCAGGGGTAAATGAGCAGTTCTTC.

This clone was detected only a few times. This chain links TRBV27 with TRBJ2-1; 11 bases line up with TRBD1. This CDR3 comprises 15 residues. Trimming at V came to 3 bases and at J to 6 bases, leaving 4 bases not matched to a gene. Germline lookup yields CDR1 MNHEY and CDR2 SMNVEV (reference sequence). The chain's CDR3 is CASSFGDRGGNEQFF. CDR3 DNA: TGTGCCAGCAGTTTTGGGGACAGGGGGGGCAATGAGCAGTTCTTC.

The chain combines TRBV21-1 with TRBJ2-7; TRBD1, as called in the table, went unchecked against the DNA. TRBV21-1 is deemed a pseudogene. The CDR3 is 14 residues long. CDR3: CASSKALSSYEQYF. The CDR3 DNA reads as TGTGCCAGCAGCAAGGCTCTCAGCTCCTACGAGCAGTACTTC.

V is TRBV13 and J is TRBJ2-3; D remains ambiguous. The CDR3 spans 13 residues. The germline CDR1 and CDR2 sequences are PRHDT and FYEKMQ (reference sequence). The ends were cut back, 2 bases at V and 2 bases at J, with 5 bases in the middle. The CDR3 region is CASSLRDTDTQYF. CDR3 DNA: TGTGCCAGCAGCTTACGAGACACAGATACGCAGTATTTT.

The chain combines TRBV19 with TRBJ2-7; D may be TRBD2 (6 bases). Deletions cut 5 bases from V and 0 bases from J, with 14 bases between. The CDR3 contains 15 residues. CDR1 and CDR2 (germline): LNHDA, SQIVND (reference sequence). CDR3 DNA: TGTGCCAGTAGTTCTAGCGTCACCGGCTCCTACGAGCAGTACTTC. Translating it yields CASSSSVTGSYEQYF.

This clone appeared once. The V and J genes are TRBV6-6 and TRBJ2-7; TRBD2 matches at 10 bases. Germline CDR1 is MNHNY and CDR2 is SVGAGI (reference sequence). The CDR3 sequence is 16 residues long. Losses at the gene ends were 6 bases for V and 4 bases for J; bases not matched to a gene: 12. CDR3 in amino acids: CASSHDGTSDQYEQYF. In nucleotides, the CDR3 is TGTGCCAGCAGCCACGATGGGACTAGCGACCAGTACGAGCAGTACTTC.

The CDR3 DNA sequence: TGCAGCGTTGAAGTTTCCGGGGAGAACACTGAAGCTTTCTTT. This codes for CSVEVSGENTEAFF. This chain joins TRBV29-1 and TRBJ1-1; no reliable D call. V lost 1 base to trimming and J lost 1 base, with 10 bases between them. This CDR3 region has 14 residues. CDR1 is SQVTM, CDR2 ANQGSEA, per germline.

The rearrangement links TRBV28 to TRBJ2-5; 10 bases agree with TRBD2. The assigned J gene may be wrong: the sequence end matches TRBJ2-7 better. This CDR3 spans 17 amino acids. Germline V CDR1 and CDR2: MDHEN, SYDVKM. The CDR3 DNA reads TGTGCCAGCAGTTTAGAGGGGCCTAGCGGGAGCGTGGGCGAGCAGTACTTC. It specifies CASSLEGPSGSVGEQYF.

This clone was detected a few times. This rearrangement joins TRBV19 to TRBJ2-4; no firm D call. This CDR3 is built from 14 residues. Deletions cut 7 bases from V and 0 bases from J, with 10 bases between. Germline V gene sequence: CDR1 LNHDA, CDR2 SQIVND (reference sequence). The CDR3 sequence: CASIGGLAKNIQYF. CDR3 bases: TGTGCCAGTATTGGCGGATTAGCCAAAAACATTCAGTACTTC.

This clone was recorded only once. The rearrangement uses TRBV30 and TRBJ2-4, with 10 bases lining up with TRBD1. Germline V gives CDR1 GTSNPN, CDR2 SVGIG (reference sequence). V shed 3 bases, J shed 2 bases, and the junction held 1 base outside the gene matches. This CDR3 contains 14 residues. The CDR3 region is CAWRDRGSKNIQYF. DNA for the CDR3: TGTGCCTGGAGGGACAGGGGGTCCAAAAACATTCAGTACTTC.

About this clone itself: Sequence at one end of the junction differs from germline and may be a read error. This chain links TRBV7-9 with TRBJ2-1; D uncertain. Germline CDR1 is SEHNR and CDR2 is FQNEAQ (reference sequence). This CDR3 has 15 amino acids. The CDR3 spells CSSSPSGLSYNEQFF. In nucleotides, the CDR3 is TGTTCCAGCAGCCCTAGTGGTCTCTCCTACAATGAGCAGTTCTTC.